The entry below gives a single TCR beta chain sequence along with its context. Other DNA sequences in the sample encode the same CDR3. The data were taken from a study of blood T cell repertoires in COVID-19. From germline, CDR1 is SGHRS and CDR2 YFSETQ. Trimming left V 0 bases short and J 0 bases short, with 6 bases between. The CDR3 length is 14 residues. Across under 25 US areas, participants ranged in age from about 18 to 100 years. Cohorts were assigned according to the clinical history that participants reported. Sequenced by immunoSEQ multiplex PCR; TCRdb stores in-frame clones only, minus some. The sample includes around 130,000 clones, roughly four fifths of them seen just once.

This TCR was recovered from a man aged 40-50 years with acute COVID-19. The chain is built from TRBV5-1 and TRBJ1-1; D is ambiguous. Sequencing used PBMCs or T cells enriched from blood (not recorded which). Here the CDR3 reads CASSLDPVNTEAFF. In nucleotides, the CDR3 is TGCGCCAGCAGCTTGGATCCCGTGAACACTGAAGCTTTCTTT.